This T cell receptor (beta chain) was captured in a study of regulatory T cells in long-lasting Graves disease. Overall study results and limits: The work looked only at peripheral blood and did not look at thyroid tissue. Persistent patients had a count of shared public clonotypes (2,741) that exceeded that of new patients (around 960).

Germline V lookup: CDR1 SGHTA, CDR2 FQGNSA. Trimming pared 1 base from V and 6 bases from J, leaving 12 bases between. This CDR3 has 14 amino acids. Time point reported: persistent/refractory GD, antithyroid drugs over 5 years with positive TRAb. The TCR library was made from RNA extracted from PBMCs. Construction of TCR beta libraries relied on iRepertoire HTBI primers and on Arm-PCR targeting CDR3 regions. Original processing methods: Identified segments across samples numbered some 62 TRBV and 14 to 15 TRBJ. TCRdb re-called the multiplex PCR reads with MiXCR, one entry per CDR3 protein. These V and J calls originate from TCRdb's pipeline instead of the authors' own analysis. Altogether under 500,000 distinct CDR3 sequences are present, roughly 20% being singletons, with the ten largest covering over 7.5%. There are a few counts of this clonotype. As yet, its antigen is unknown.

The sample consisted of peripheral blood mononuclear cells (PBMCs), taken when the disease was refractory, from a patient treated with antithyroid drugs. This chain links TRBV7-2 with TRBJ1-2; no clear D. The receptor was isolated from a female donor with Graves disease. This CDR3 reads CASSLERTRDGYTF. For the CDR3, the DNA is TGTGCCAGCAGCTTAGAGAGGACCCGCGATGGCTACACCTTC. Supplemented by reference TRBV7-2 and TRBJ1-2, the full variable domain reads GAGVSQSPSNKVTEKGKDVELRCDPISGHTALYWYRQSLGQGLEFLIYFQGNSAPDKSGLPSDRFSAERTGGSVSTLTIQRTQQEDSAVYLCASSLERTRDGYTFGSGTRLTVV.